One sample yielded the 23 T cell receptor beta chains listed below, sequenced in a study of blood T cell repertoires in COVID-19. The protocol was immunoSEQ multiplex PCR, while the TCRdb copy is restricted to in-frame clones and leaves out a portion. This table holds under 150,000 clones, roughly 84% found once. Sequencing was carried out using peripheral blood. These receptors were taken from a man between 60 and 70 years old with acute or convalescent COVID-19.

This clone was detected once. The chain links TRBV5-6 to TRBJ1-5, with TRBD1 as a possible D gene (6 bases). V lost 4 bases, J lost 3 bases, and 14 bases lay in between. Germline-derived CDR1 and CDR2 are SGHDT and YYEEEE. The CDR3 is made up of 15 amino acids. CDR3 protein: CASSNRVRNNQPQHF. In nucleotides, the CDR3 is TGTGCCAGCAGCAACAGGGTTCGGAACAATCAGCCCCAGCATTTT.

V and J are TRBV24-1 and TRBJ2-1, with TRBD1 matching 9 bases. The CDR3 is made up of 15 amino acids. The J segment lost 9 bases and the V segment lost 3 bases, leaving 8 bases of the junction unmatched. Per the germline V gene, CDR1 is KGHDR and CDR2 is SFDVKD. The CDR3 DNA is TGTGCCACCAGTGATCAGGACAGGGGATCTGGTGAGCAGTTCTTC. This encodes CATSDQDRGSGEQFF.

The CDR3 nucleotides are TGTGCCAGCAGCAAAGAACATAACACTGAAGCTTTCTTT. Translation gives CASSKEHNTEAFF. The genes are TRBV7-3 and TRBJ1-1; D unresolved. Germline CDR1 is SGHTA and CDR2 is FQGTGA. This CDR3 spans 13 amino acids. V lost 5 bases and J lost 2, with 9 bases in between.

The CDR3: CASSPGQPSSSYEQYF. In DNA, the CDR3 is TGTGCCAGCTCACCTGGACAGCCGTCAAGCTCCTACGAGCAGTACTTC. The chain combines TRBV18 with TRBJ2-7, with a possible D match to TRBD1 (6 bases). This CDR3 comprises 16 residues. In germline, CDR1 is KGHSH, CDR2 LQKENI. Trimming took 3 bases from V and 0 from J, leaving 15 bases between them. Together with reference TRBV18 and TRBJ2-7, the CDR3 gives the full variable domain: NAGVMQNPRHLVRRRGQEARLRCSPMKGHSHVYWYRQLPEEGLKFMVYLQKENIIDESGMPKERFSAEFPKEGPSILRIQQVVRGDSAAYFCASSPGQPSSSYEQYFGPGTRLTVT.

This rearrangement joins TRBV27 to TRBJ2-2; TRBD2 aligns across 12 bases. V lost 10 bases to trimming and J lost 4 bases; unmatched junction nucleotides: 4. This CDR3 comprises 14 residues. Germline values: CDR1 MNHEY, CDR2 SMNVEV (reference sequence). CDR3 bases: TGTGCCACCCCGACTAGCGGGAGCACCGGGGAGCTGTTTTTT. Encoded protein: CATPTSGSTGELFF.

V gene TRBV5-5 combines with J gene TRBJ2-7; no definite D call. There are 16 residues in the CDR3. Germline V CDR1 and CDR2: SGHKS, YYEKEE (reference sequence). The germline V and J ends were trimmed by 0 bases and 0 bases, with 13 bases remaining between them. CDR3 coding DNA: TGTGCCAGCAGCTTGGCCCGGTTGACAAACTCCTACGAGCAGTACTTC. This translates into CASSLARLTNSYEQYF.

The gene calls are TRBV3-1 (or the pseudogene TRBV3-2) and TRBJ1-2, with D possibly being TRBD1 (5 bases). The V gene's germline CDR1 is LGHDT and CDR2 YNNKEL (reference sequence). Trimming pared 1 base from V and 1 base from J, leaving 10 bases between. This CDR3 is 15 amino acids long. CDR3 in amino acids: CASSQGAGLNYGYTF. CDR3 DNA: TGTGCCAGCAGCCAAGGGGCGGGACTTAACTATGGCTACACCTTC.

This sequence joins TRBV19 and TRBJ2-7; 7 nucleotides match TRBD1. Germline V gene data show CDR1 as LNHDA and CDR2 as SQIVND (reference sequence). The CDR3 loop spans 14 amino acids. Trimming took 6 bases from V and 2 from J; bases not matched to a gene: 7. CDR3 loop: CASSQTGKTYEQYF. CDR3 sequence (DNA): TGTGCCAGTAGCCAGACAGGGAAGACCTACGAGCAGTACTTC.

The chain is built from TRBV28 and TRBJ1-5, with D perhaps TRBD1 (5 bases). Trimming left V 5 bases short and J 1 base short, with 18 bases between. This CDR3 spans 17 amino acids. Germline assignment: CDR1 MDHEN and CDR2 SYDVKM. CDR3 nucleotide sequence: TGTGCCAGCAGTATAACGGGACTCGAGTTAAGCAATCAGCCCCAGCATTTT. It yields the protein CASSITGLELSNQPQHF.

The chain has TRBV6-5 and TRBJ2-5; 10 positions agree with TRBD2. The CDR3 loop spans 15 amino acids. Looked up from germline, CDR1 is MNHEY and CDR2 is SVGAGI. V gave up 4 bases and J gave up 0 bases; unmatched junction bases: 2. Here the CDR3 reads CASSLLAGNQETQYF. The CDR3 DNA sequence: TGTGCCAGCAGTTTACTAGCGGGGAACCAAGAGACCCAGTACTTC.

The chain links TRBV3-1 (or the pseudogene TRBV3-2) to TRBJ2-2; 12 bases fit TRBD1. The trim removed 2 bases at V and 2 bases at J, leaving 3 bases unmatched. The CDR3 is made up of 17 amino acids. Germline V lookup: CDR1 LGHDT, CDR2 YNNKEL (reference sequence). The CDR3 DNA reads TGTGCCAGCAGCCAAAGGGGACAGGGGGCCAACACCGGGGAGCTGTTTTTT. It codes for CASSQRGQGANTGELFF.

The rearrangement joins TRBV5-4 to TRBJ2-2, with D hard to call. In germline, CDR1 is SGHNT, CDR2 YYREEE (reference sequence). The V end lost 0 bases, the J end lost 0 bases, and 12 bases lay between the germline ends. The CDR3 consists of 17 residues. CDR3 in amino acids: CASSLDFRSSNTGELFF. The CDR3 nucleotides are TGTGCCAGCAGCTTGGACTTTCGCTCCTCGAACACCGGGGAGCTGTTTTTT. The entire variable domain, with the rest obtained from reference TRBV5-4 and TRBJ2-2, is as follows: ETGVTQSPTHLIKTRGQQVTLRCSSQSGHNTVSWYQQALGQGPQFIFQYYREEENGRGNFPPRFSGLQFPNYSSELNVNALELDDSALYLCASSLDFRSSNTGELFFGEGSRLTVL.

The CDR3: CATSDSSGLRREEKLFF. The CDR3 nucleotides read TGTGCCACCAGTGATTCCAGCGGGTTGAGGCGCGAAGAAAAACTGTTTTTT. The rearrangement uses TRBV24-1 and TRBJ1-4, with no clear D. The V gene lost 2 bases and the J gene lost 8 bases, with 20 bases spanning the gap. The CDR3 length is 17 residues. The germline gives CDR1 KGHDR, CDR2 SFDVKD.

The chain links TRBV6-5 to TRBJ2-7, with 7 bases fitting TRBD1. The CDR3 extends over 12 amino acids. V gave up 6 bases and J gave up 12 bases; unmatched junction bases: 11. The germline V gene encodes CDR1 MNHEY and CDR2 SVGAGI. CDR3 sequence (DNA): TGTGCCAGCAGCTATATACAGGGGCGCCCGTACTTC. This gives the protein CASSYIQGRPYF.

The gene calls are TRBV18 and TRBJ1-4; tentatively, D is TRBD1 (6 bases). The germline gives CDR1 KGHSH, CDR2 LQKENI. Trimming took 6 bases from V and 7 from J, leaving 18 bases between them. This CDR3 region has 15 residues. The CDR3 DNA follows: TGTGCCAGCTCCCAGGGGACCTCCGGCATTGAAAAACTGTTTTTT. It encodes CASSQGTSGIEKLFF.

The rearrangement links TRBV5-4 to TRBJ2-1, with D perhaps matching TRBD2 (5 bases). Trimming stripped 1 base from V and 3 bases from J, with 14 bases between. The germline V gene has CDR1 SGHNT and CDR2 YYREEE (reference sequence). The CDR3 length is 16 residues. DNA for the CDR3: TGTGCCAGCAGCTTGTCTAGCAGGCCTGACTACAATGAGCAGTTCTTC. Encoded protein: CASSLSSRPDYNEQFF.

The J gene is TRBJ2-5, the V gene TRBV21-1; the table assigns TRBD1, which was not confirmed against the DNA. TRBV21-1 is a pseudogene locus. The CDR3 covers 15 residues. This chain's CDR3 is CASSKNPRGQETQYF. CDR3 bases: TGTGCCAGCAGCAAAAACCCGAGGGGGCAAGAGACCCAGTACTTC.

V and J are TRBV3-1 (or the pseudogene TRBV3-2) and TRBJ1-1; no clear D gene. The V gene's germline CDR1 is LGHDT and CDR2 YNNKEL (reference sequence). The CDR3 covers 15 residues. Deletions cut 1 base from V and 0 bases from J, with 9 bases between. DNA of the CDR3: TGTGCCAGCAGCCAAGGTTACAGATTGAACACTGAAGCTTTCTTT. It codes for CASSQGYRLNTEAFF.

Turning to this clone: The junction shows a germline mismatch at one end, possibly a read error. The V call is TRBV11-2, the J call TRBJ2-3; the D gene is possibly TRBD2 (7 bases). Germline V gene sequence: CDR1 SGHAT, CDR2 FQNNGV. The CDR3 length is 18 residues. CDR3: CASNLRGGGIRSADTQYF. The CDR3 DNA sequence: TGTGCCAGCAACTTAAGGGGGGGCGGGATAAGATCGGCAGATACGCAGTATTTT.

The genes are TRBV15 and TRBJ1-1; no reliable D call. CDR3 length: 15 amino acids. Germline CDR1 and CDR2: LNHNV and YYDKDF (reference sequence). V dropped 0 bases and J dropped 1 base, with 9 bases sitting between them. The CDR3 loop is CATSRDLDKNTEAFF. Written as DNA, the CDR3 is TGTGCCACCAGCAGAGATCTCGACAAGAACACTGAAGCTTTCTTT.

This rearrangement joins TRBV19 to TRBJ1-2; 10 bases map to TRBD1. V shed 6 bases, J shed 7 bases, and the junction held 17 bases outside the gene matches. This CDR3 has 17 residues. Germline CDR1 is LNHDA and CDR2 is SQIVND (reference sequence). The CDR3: CASRLGQGGPRSRGYTF. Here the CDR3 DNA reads TGTGCCAGTAGACTCGGACAGGGGGGCCCCCGGAGTCGTGGCTACACCTTC.

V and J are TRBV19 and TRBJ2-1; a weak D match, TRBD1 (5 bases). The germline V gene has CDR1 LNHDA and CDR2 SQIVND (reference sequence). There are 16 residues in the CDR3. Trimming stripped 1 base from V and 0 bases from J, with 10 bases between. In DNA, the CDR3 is TGTGCCAGTAGTATAGGGGGCAGGAGCTCCTACAATGAGCAGTTCTTC. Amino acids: CASSIGGRSSYNEQFF.

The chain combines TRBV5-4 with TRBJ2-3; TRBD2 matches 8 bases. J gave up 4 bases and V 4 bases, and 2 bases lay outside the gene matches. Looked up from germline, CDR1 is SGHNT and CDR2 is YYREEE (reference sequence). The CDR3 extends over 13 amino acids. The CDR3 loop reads CASSETSADTQYF. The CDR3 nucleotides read TGTGCCAGCAGCGAGACTAGCGCAGATACGCAGTATTTT.